The clone carrying this TCR beta chain was seen more than once but under ten times. This sample was included in a study of OX40 agonist ivuxolimab in advanced cancers. The sampling schedule covered blood at baseline, cycle 4 day 1, and cycle 7 day 1. The CDR3 contains 15 residues. CDR1 is SGHDT, CDR2 YYEEEE, per germline. The V gene lost 4 bases and the J gene lost 1 base, with 14 bases spanning the gap. The table came from immunoSEQ multiplex PCR; TCRdb's copy has only in-frame clones and leaves some out. In the table there are tens of thousands of clones, roughly 84% of which are singletons. This sequence originates from an adult with an advanced solid tumor such as melanoma, head and neck, liver or kidney cancer. V gene TRBV5-6 combines with J gene TRBJ1-1, with a weak D call TRBD1 (6 bases). Source: CD4+ or CD8+ T cells sorted from blood, taken in a trial of the OX40 agonist ivuxolimab. CDR3 sequence: CASSPRAGANTEAFF. The CDR3 DNA follows: TGTGCCAGCAGCCCGAGGGCGGGGGCGAACACTGAAGCTTTCTTT.